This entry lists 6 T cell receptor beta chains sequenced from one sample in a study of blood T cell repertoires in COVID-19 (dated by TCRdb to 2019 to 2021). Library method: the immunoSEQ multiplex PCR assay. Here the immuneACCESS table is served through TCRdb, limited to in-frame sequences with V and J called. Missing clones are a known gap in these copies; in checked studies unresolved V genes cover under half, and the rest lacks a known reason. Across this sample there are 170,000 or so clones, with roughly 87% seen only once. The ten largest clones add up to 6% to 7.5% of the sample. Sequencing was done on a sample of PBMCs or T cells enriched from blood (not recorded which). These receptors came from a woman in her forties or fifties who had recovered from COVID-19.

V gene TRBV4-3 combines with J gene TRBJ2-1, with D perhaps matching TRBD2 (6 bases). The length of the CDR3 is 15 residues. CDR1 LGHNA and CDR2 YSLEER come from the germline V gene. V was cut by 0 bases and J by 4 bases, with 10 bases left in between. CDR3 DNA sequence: TGCGCCAGCAGCCAAGATACGGGGGTGTACAATGAGCAGTTCTTC. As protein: CASSQDTGVYNEQFF.

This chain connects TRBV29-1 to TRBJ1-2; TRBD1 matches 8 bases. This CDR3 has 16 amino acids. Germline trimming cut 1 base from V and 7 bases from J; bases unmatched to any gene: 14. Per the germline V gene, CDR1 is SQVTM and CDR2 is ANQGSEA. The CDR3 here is CSVEGTPRQGPSGYTF. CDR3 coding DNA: TGCAGCGTTGAAGGGACCCCCCGACAGGGGCCGAGTGGCTACACCTTC.

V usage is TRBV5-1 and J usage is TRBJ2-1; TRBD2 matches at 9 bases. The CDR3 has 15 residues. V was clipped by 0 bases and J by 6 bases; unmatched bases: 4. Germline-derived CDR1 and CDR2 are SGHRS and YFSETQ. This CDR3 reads CASSLGLAGLNEQFF. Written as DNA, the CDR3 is TGCGCCAGCAGCTTGGGTCTAGCGGGACTCAATGAGCAGTTCTTC.

CDR3 protein: CASISGSGNEQFF. CDR3 DNA: TGTGCCAGTATTAGCGGGAGTGGCAATGAGCAGTTCTTC. The chain combines TRBV27 with TRBJ2-1, with 9 bases identical to TRBD2. Germline CDR1 MNHEY, CDR2 SMNVEV (reference sequence). This CDR3 spans 13 amino acids. The J segment lost 6 bases and the V segment lost 9 bases, leaving 6 bases of the junction unmatched.

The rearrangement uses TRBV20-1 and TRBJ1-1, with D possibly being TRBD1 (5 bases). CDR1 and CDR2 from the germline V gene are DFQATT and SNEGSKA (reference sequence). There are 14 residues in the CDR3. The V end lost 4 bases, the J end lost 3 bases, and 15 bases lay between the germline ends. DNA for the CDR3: TGCAGTGCTATTGAGCCAGGGAAGGACACTGAAGCTTTCTTT. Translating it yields CSAIEPGKDTEAFF.

CDR3 residues: CASNIQGRQPQHF. CDR3 nucleotides: TGTGCCAGCAATATACAGGGGAGGCAGCCCCAGCATTTT. V and J are TRBV28 and TRBJ1-5; 7 nucleotides agree with TRBD1. CDR1 is MDHEN, CDR2 SYDVKM, per germline. V gave up 7 bases and J gave up 7 bases; unmatched junction bases: 7. The CDR3 consists of 13 residues.